The 28 T cell receptor beta chains below all came from one sample that was sequenced in a study of T cell repertoires in cytomegalovirus infection. TCRdb re-analysed the reads in MiXCR, keeping a single row per CDR3 protein. The table records 140,000 to 150,000 distinct CDR3 sequences, 32% of them present only once. Antigens for these TCRs are unknown. Material: CD8+ T cells from cultured PBMCs, obtained from culture after CMV antigen stimulation. The receptor source for this set is a human donor in good health (CMV status not recorded). Some clones in this sample may be carry-over from other donors' samples.

V and J are TRBV7-8 and TRBJ2-3; 9 bases are shared with TRBD1. The CDR3 length is 16 residues. Germline V lookup: CDR1 SGHVS, CDR2 FQNEAQ. J lost 4 bases, V lost 0 bases, and 5 bases had no gene match. CDR3 nucleotide sequence: TGTGCCAGCAGCTTAGCGACAGGGGGTACGGCAGATACGCAGTATTTT. Its protein product is CASSLATGGTADTQYF.

A few counts support this clonotype. V gene TRBV7-2 combines with J gene TRBJ2-6; no clear D. The germline V and J ends were trimmed by 1 base and 2 bases, with 21 bases remaining between them. Germline CDR1 SGHTA, CDR2 FQGNSA. The CDR3 runs to 20 residues. CDR3 in DNA: TGTGCCAGCAGCTTAGTCCGGGTTGGGGTGATCTTTGCTGGGGCCAACGTCCTGACTTTC. It translates to CASSLVRVGVIFAGANVLTF. The whole variable domain, filled in from reference TRBV7-2 and TRBJ2-6, reads GAGVSQSPSNKVTEKGKDVELRCDPISGHTALYWYRQSLGQGLEFLIYFQGNSAPDKSGLPSDRFSAERTGGSVSTLTIQRTQQEDSAVYLCASSLVRVGVIFAGANVLTFGAGSRLTVL.

The V gene is TRBV4-1, the J gene TRBJ1-3, with D maybe TRBD1 (5 bases). V was cut by 0 bases and J by 4 bases, with 16 bases left in between. CDR1 is MGHRA, CDR2 YSYEKL, per germline. CDR3 length: 17 residues. The CDR3 loop reads CASSQEAGVDKGNTIYF. The CDR3 nucleotides are TGCGCCAGCAGCCAAGAGGCGGGGGTCGACAAAGGAAACACCATATATTTT.

This sequence joins TRBV5-5 and TRBJ2-7, with D perhaps given as TRBD1 or TRBD2 (5 bases each). V was pared by 4 bases and J by 3 bases, with 17 bases between. Germline V lookup: CDR1 SGHKS, CDR2 YYEKEE (reference sequence). The CDR3 length is 15 residues. Here the CDR3 reads CASSRDDSRIYEQYF. The CDR3 DNA reads TGTGCCAGCAGCCGGGACGATTCCCGCATCTACGAGCAGTACTTC.

This clonotype has a handful of counts. The CDR3 carries no conserved terminal phenylalanine or tryptophan, so it likely arises from a read error. This sequence joins TRBV4-1 and TRBJ2-5, with 7 bases aligning to TRBD1. Germline assignment: CDR1 MGHRA and CDR2 YSYEKL. The CDR3 covers 14 residues. V trimming: 3 bases; J trimming: 5 bases; junction bases outside the gene matches: 6. The CDR3 spells CASSQPTGSETQYL. The CDR3 DNA follows: TGCGCCAGCAGCCAGCCGACAGGGTCGGAGACCCAGTACCTC.

This clonotype has a count of ten or more. J is TRBJ2-3 and V is TRBV7-6; TRBD1 matches 10 bases. CDR1 SGHVS and CDR2 FNYEAQ come from the germline V gene. V lost 0 bases to trimming and J lost 4 bases; unmatched junction nucleotides: 4. The CDR3 is 16 residues long. CDR3 sequence: CASSLAGGQGPDTQYF. The CDR3 DNA reads TGTGCCAGCAGCTTAGCGGGGGGACAGGGGCCAGATACGCAGTATTTT. Using reference TRBV7-6 and TRBJ2-3 for the parts outside the CDR3, the full variable domain is GAGVSQSPRYKVTKRGQDVALRCDPISGHVSLYWYRQALGQGPEFLTYFNYEAQQDKSGLPNDRFSAERPEGSISTLTIQRTEQRDSAMYRCASSLAGGQGPDTQYFGPGTRLTVL.

The gene calls are TRBV5-1 and TRBJ2-1, with a weak D call TRBD2 (6 bases). V dropped 5 bases and J dropped 4 bases, with 7 bases sitting between them. Germline V lookup: CDR1 SGHRS, CDR2 YFSETQ. The CDR3 is 12 amino acids. The CDR3 sequence: CASRDYYNEQFF. The CDR3 DNA reads as TGCGCCAGCAGGGACTATTACAATGAGCAGTTCTTC.

The table lists this clonotype with a few counts. The CDR3 region is CATSRVGGPYGYTF. In nucleotides, the CDR3 is TGTGCCACCAGCAGAGTAGGAGGTCCCTATGGCTACACCTTC. This sequence joins TRBV15 and TRBJ1-2; D gene unclear. The CDR3 is made up of 14 amino acids. The germline gives CDR1 LNHNV, CDR2 YYDKDF (reference sequence). Trimming removed 1 base at V and 4 bases at J, with 10 bases between.

The V gene is TRBV11-3, the J gene TRBJ2-1; tentatively, D is TRBD2 (5 bases). With 5 bases removed from V and 5 bases from J, the gap between germline ends came to 13 bases. Germline-derived CDR1 and CDR2 are SGHNT and YENEEA. The CDR3 is 14 residues long. DNA of the CDR3: TGTGCCAGCAGCCCCCGGGCGGGCCACAATGAGCAGTTCTTC. This sequence encodes CASSPRAGHNEQFF.

There are a few counts of this clonotype. This chain links TRBV7-6 with TRBJ2-3; 9 nucleotides match TRBD2. Looked up from germline, CDR1 is SGHVS and CDR2 is FNYEAQ. The CDR3 consists of 14 residues. The V and J ends lost 0 bases and 6 bases, in that order; junction bases with no gene match: 1. CDR3 coding DNA: TGTGCCAGCAGCTTAGCGCTAGCGGGGGATACGCAGTATTTT. Protein: CASSLALAGDTQYF. Full variable domain (missing parts from reference TRBV7-6 and TRBJ2-3): GAGVSQSPRYKVTKRGQDVALRCDPISGHVSLYWYRQALGQGPEFLTYFNYEAQQDKSGLPNDRFSAERPEGSISTLTIQRTEQRDSAMYRCASSLALAGDTQYFGPGTRLTVL.

This CDR3 is CASSYFPSDRTDTQYF. The CDR3 DNA sequence: TGTGCCAGCAGTTATTTCCCTAGCGATCGCACAGATACGCAGTATTTT. The gene calls are TRBV6-1 and TRBJ2-3, with D perhaps matching TRBD2 (6 bases). V gave up 5 bases and J gave up 1 base, with 16 bases separating them. This CDR3 contains 16 residues. Germline-derived CDR1 and CDR2 are MNHNS and SASEGT.

The chain recombines TRBV7-8 with TRBJ2-3, with D possibly TRBD2 on 6 matching bases. V shed 6 bases and J shed 4 bases, with 14 bases lying between them. The CDR3 is made up of 14 amino acids. Germline values: CDR1 SGHVS, CDR2 FQNEAQ. In nucleotides, the CDR3 is TGTGCCAGCAGTCATGAGTGGGGGGCAGATACGCAGTATTTT. Amino acids: CASSHEWGADTQYF.

V gene TRBV19 combines with J gene TRBJ2-1, with 9 bases lining up with TRBD2. Trimming removed 2 bases from V and 10 bases from J; junction bases left unmatched: 3. The CDR3 loop spans 13 amino acids. Germline CDR1 reads LNHDA; CDR2 reads SQIVND (reference sequence). CDR3 sequence reads: CASSINLAGEQFF. CDR3 DNA: TGTGCCAGTAGTATAAATCTAGCGGGAGAGCAGTTCTTC.

This clonotype was detected many times. The rearrangement uses TRBV7-2 and TRBJ2-3; D is unclear. V gave up 5 bases and J gave up 0 bases, with 15 bases separating them. CDR3 length: 16 residues. In germline, CDR1 is SGHTA, CDR2 FQGNSA. In DNA form, the CDR3 reads TGTGCCAGCAGCGGTGACGGGTCGGCGAGCACAGATACGCAGTATTTT. This encodes CASSGDGSASTDTQYF.

The chain links TRBV6-2 or TRBV6-3 to TRBJ1-1; tentative D call: TRBD1 (5 bases). The CDR3 is made up of 13 amino acids. CDR1 is MNHEY, CDR2 SVGEGT, per germline. The V end lost 6 bases, the J end lost 6 bases, and 14 bases lay between the germline ends. The CDR3 coding sequence is TGTGCCAGCAGACCCCGGGGAGGGGCTGAAGCTTTCTTT. Protein product: CASRPRGGAEAFF.

This clonotype was seen a handful of times. The chain joins TRBV7-9 to TRBJ2-1; D remains ambiguous. Trimming stripped 1 base from V and 9 bases from J, with 7 bases between. Germline lookup yields CDR1 SEHNR and CDR2 FQNEAQ (reference sequence). This CDR3 has 12 residues. The CDR3 is CASSLVYGEQFF. For the CDR3, the DNA is TGTGCCAGCAGCTTAGTCTACGGTGAGCAGTTCTTC.

In DNA form, the CDR3 reads TGTGCCAGTAGTATAGTCCAGGGAATCAAAAACATTCAGTACTTC. Residues: CASSIVQGIKNIQYF. The rearrangement links TRBV19 to TRBJ2-4, with D perhaps matching TRBD1 (5 bases). Trimming removed 1 base from V and 3 bases from J, with 10 bases in between. The CDR3 totals 15 residues. CDR1 is LNHDA and CDR2 is SQIVND in the germline V gene (reference sequence).

This chain connects TRBV6-1 to TRBJ1-2; D remains ambiguous. The germline gives CDR1 MNHNS, CDR2 SASEGT. Trimming removed 2 bases from V and 2 bases from J, with 15 bases in between. This CDR3 is 16 amino acids long. The CDR3 nucleotides are TGTGCCAGCAGTGAATTCTGGGCAGTCGAGAACTATGGCTACACCTTC. Residues: CASSEFWAVENYGYTF.

Many counts were recorded for this clonotype. The genes are TRBV7-9 and TRBJ2-1; D ambiguous. Germline assignment: CDR1 SEHNR and CDR2 FQNEAQ (reference sequence). V was pared by 3 bases and J by 7 bases, with 7 bases between. CDR3 size: 12 residues. CDR3 amino acids: CASSFDPNEQFF. CDR3 DNA: TGTGCCAGCAGCTTCGACCCAAATGAGCAGTTCTTC.

The chain uses TRBV19 and TRBJ2-1; 9 nucleotides align to TRBD2. This CDR3 region has 15 residues. The V gene end was trimmed by 4 bases and the J gene end by 9 bases; junction bases not matched to a gene: 10. Germline CDR1 and CDR2: LNHDA and SQIVND (reference sequence). The chain's CDR3 is CASSTAGGGDSEQFF. The CDR3 coding sequence is TGTGCCAGTAGTACCGCGGGGGGGGGGGATAGTGAGCAGTTCTTC.

The chain uses TRBV12-3 or TRBV12-4 and TRBJ1-2, with a possible D match to TRBD1 (5 bases). The CDR3 consists of 16 residues. The ends were cut back, 5 bases at V and 4 bases at J, with 20 bases in the middle. The CDR3 nucleotides read TGTGCCAGCAGTCCGGCCCGGGGCAGGGAACTCTATGGCTACACCTTC. This codes for CASSPARGRELYGYTF.

This clonotype was detected a few times. The DNA for the CDR3 is TGTGCCAGCAGCCAAGACACAGTCCGCTCGTACAATGAGCAGTTCTTC. As protein: CASSQDTVRSYNEQFF. This chain joins TRBV7-2 and TRBJ2-1; no definite D call. CDR1 and CDR2 from the germline V gene are SGHTA and FQGNSA. The CDR3 covers 16 residues. Between the trimmed V and J ends, which lost 5 bases and 4 bases, there was a span of 18 bases.

V usage is TRBV7-4 and J usage is TRBJ2-5; tentatively, D is TRBD2 (6 bases). CDR1 is SGHVT and CDR2 is SQSDAQ in the germline V gene. This CDR3 comprises 15 residues. V shed 0 bases and J shed 4 bases, with 12 bases lying between them. Written as DNA, the CDR3 is TGTGCCAGCAGCTTAGCGTCGGGAGAGGCAGAGACCCAGTACTTC. Its protein product is CASSLASGEAETQYF.

A few counts support this clonotype. This chain joins TRBV20-1 and TRBJ1-1, with no clear D. With 1 base removed from V and 0 bases from J, the gap between germline ends came to 6 bases. Germline assignment: CDR1 DFQATT and CDR2 SNEGSKA (reference sequence). This CDR3 has 13 residues. The CDR3 region is CSARVGMNTEAFF. The CDR3 DNA follows: TGCAGTGCTAGAGTGGGGATGAACACTGAAGCTTTCTTT.

In this sample, this clonotype turned up a few times. The V and J genes are TRBV6-5 and TRBJ1-1; TRBD1 is a possible D gene (6 bases). The V gene's germline CDR1 is MNHEY and CDR2 SVGAGI. V dropped 4 bases and J dropped 2 bases, with 14 bases sitting between them. This CDR3 spans 15 amino acids. CDR3 region: CASSFLDSDNTEAFF. In nucleotides, the CDR3 is TGTGCCAGCAGTTTCCTGGACAGCGACAACACTGAAGCTTTCTTT.

The V gene is TRBV7-3, the J gene TRBJ1-1; a possible D gene is TRBD1 (6 bases). Germline CDR1 and CDR2: SGHTA and FQGTGA. CDR3 size: 15 residues. Trimming cost V 3 bases and J 5 bases, with 16 bases left between them. The CDR3 is CASSFTGGLGTEAFF. CDR3 sequence (DNA): TGTGCCAGCAGCTTTACTGGGGGCTTGGGAACTGAAGCTTTCTTT.

This clonotype came up many times. The V call is TRBV6-6, the J call TRBJ1-5, with D uncertain. The CDR3 runs 16 residues. Trimming left V 2 bases short and J 0 bases short, with 11 bases between. Germline CDR1 and CDR2: MNHNY and SVGAGI (reference sequence). CDR3 amino acids: CASSYPGQNSNQPQHF. The CDR3, as DNA: TGTGCCAGCAGTTACCCCGGCCAAAATAGCAATCAGCCCCAGCATTTT.

This clonotype has at least ten counts. This chain connects TRBV7-8 to TRBJ2-3; D uncertain. Trimming stripped 1 base from V and 4 bases from J, with 15 bases between. In germline, CDR1 is SGHVS, CDR2 FQNEAQ. CDR3 length: 16 amino acids. This CDR3 is CASSLERTRSPDTQYF. In DNA form, the CDR3 reads TGTGCCAGCAGCTTAGAACGAACCCGCTCCCCAGATACGCAGTATTTT.